This is a list of T cell receptor beta chains from one sample in a study of CD8 T cells in Susac syndrome. TCRdb reprocessed the immunoSEQ multiplex PCR reads with MiXCR, giving one entry per CDR3 protein. The profile shows 25,000 to 35,000 distinct CDR3 sequences, approximately 94% of them singletons. The sequenced material came from CD8+ T cells from PBMCs. The receptors shown here come from a human donor in good health. Both conserved end residues are part of each CDR3. D genes are given only for firm matches.

J gene | V gene | D gene | CDR3 protein
TRBJ2-2 | TRBV19 | - | CASTGLDTGELFF
TRBJ2-7 | TRBV14 | - | CASSQRGPGSSYEQYF
TRBJ2-5 | TRBV19 | - | CASRSGTAGQETQYF
TRBJ2-7 | TRBV13 | - | CASSIGLSYEQYF
TRBJ1-5 | TRBV4-1 | - | CASSFRVGGNQPQHF
TRBJ2-7 | TRBV4-3 | TRBD2 | CASSQEEPGTSPYYEQYF
TRBJ2-2 | TRBV25-1 | - | CASSELGTDNTGELFF
TRBJ1-2 | TRBV6-5 | - | CASSYSTTGYGYTF
TRBJ2-7 | TRBV27 | TRBD1 | CASSFTGTGTYEQYF
TRBJ1-2 | TRBV6-6 | TRBD1 | CASSYVLTGGVYGYTF
TRBJ1-1 | TRBV20-1 | - | CSAREHRGRTEAFF
TRBJ1-2 | TRBV20-1 | - | CSALLPAYGYTF
TRBJ2-7 | TRBV7-9 | - | CASSLGSRYEQYF
TRBJ1-1 | TRBV7-2 | - | CASSLFSGTEAFF
TRBJ2-3 | TRBV6-1 | - | CASSEWAVQDTQYF
TRBJ1-1 | TRBV19 | - | CASRIQGTEAFF
TRBJ1-1 | TRBV4-3 | - | CASSQDTGRNTEAFF
TRBJ1-5 | TRBV27 | - | CASGYSNQPQHF
TRBJ1-1 | TRBV2 | - | CATLLVNTEAFF
TRBJ1-1 | TRBV7-9 | TRBD1 | CASSPRQGANTEAFF
TRBJ2-1 | TRBV20-1 | - | CSARRVEQFF
TRBJ1-3 | TRBV7-9 | TRBD1 | CASSPLERGRGNTIYF